These 26 T cell receptor beta chains were sequenced from one sample in a study of blood T cell repertoires in COVID-19. Profiled with immunoSEQ multiplex PCR; TCRdb holds only in-frame clones, not every one. This table holds around 180,000 clones, approximately 74% found once. The sequencing input was peripheral blood. These receptors were obtained from an elderly woman with acute or convalescent COVID-19.

This clone has a count of ten or more. The rearrangement joins TRBV5-5 to TRBJ2-5; D is ambiguous. Germline loops: CDR1 SGHKS, CDR2 YYEKEE (reference sequence). The CDR3 runs 16 residues. Trimming left V 4 bases short and J 2 bases short, with 18 bases between. DNA of the CDR3: TGTGCCAGCAGCCTAGACCCTAACCCCTGGCAAGAGACCCAGTACTTC. This translates into CASSLDPNPWQETQYF.

The chain recombines TRBV6-5 with TRBJ1-4; D may be TRBD1 (6 bases). The germline CDR1 and CDR2 sequences are MNHEY and SVGAGI. This CDR3 has 15 amino acids. V was trimmed by 2 bases and J by 5 bases, leaving 12 bases between them. CDR3 residues: CASSYQGQSNEKLFF. For the CDR3, the DNA is TGTGCCAGCAGTTACCAAGGACAGAGCAATGAAAAACTGTTTTTT.

The chain combines TRBV4-2 with TRBJ1-1, with 9 bases fitting TRBD1. With 2 bases clipped from V and 5 bases from J, the junction kept 9 bases outside the gene matches. This CDR3 contains 16 residues. Germline V CDR1 and CDR2: LGHNA, YNFKEQ. The CDR3 DNA is TGTGCCAGCAGCCAACAGACAGGGGGGCTAGGAACTGAAGCTTTCTTT. Translation: CASSQQTGGLGTEAFF.

This clone has just a few counts. As DNA, the CDR3 is TGTGCCAGCAGTTACACGGGGAGGGATGGCTACACCTTC. It specifies CASSYTGRDGYTF. The chain uses TRBV6-6 and TRBJ1-2; D gene ambiguous. The ends were cut back, 2 bases at V and 6 bases at J, with 10 bases in the middle. The germline V gene has CDR1 MNHNY and CDR2 SVGAGI (reference sequence). The CDR3 spans 13 residues.

The chain joins TRBV30 to TRBJ1-6; tentative D call: TRBD1 (5 bases). The CDR3 runs 16 residues. The germline gives CDR1 GTSNPN, CDR2 SVGIG (reference sequence). Trimming left V 1 base short and J 8 bases short, with 18 bases between. CDR3 DNA: TGTGCCTGGAGTGATCGCCGGGGGTTTGGGGATTCACCCCTCCACTTT. This gives the protein CAWSDRRGFGDSPLHF. Drawing the rest from reference TRBV30 and TRBJ1-6, the complete variable domain is SQTIHQWPATLVQPVGSPLSLECTVEGTSNPNLYWYRQAAGRGLQLLFYSVGIGQISSEVPQNLSASRPQDRQFILSSKKLLLSDSGFYLCAWSDRRGFGDSPLHFGNGTRLTVT.

CDR3 amino acids: CASSQDLIQAFF. CDR3 bases: TGTGCCAGCAGCCAAGATTTAATCCAAGCTTTCTTT. The chain employs TRBV4-2 and TRBJ1-1, with D unclear. The CDR3 contains 12 residues. Trimming shortened V by 0 bases and J by 9 bases, and 8 bases separated the two germline ends. Per the germline V gene, CDR1 is LGHNA and CDR2 is YNFKEQ.

V and J are TRBV2 and TRBJ1-1; D call uncertain. Germline V CDR1 and CDR2: SNHLY, FYNNEI. The V and J ends lost 3 bases and 7 bases respectively, with 9 bases between them. CDR3 length equals 12 residues. In DNA, the CDR3 is TGTGCCAGCAGTGAGACTGCCGTTGAAGCTTTCTTT. This gives the protein CASSETAVEAFF.

In this sample, this clone turned up a few times. The chain employs TRBV5-4 and TRBJ2-1; possibly TRBD2 for D (5 bases). This CDR3 contains 15 residues. V dropped 4 bases and J dropped 0 bases, with 11 bases sitting between them. CDR1 SGHNT and CDR2 YYREEE come from the germline V gene (reference sequence). Here the CDR3 DNA reads TGTGCCAGCAGCGAGCGGTCGCGCTCCTACAATGAGCAGTTCTTC. Its translation: CASSERSRSYNEQFF. Supplemented by reference TRBV5-4 and TRBJ2-1, the full variable domain reads ETGVTQSPTHLIKTRGQQVTLRCSSQSGHNTVSWYQQALGQGPQFIFQYYREEENGRGNFPPRFSGLQFPNYSSELNVNALELDDSALYLCASSERSRSYNEQFFGPGTRLTVL.

The rearrangement links TRBV19 to TRBJ2-2, with 8 positions matching TRBD1. Germline V gives CDR1 LNHDA, CDR2 SQIVND (reference sequence). The length of the CDR3 is 15 residues. Trimming cost V 3 bases and J 4 bases; bases outside gene matches: 4. The CDR3 DNA reads as TGTGCCAGTAGTATCCAGGGGGCGGTCACCGGGGAGCTGTTTTTT. Translated, it gives CASSIQGAVTGELFF. Complete variable domain (other parts from reference TRBV19 and TRBJ2-2): DGGITQSPKYLFRKEGQNVTLSCEQNLNHDAMYWYRQDPGQGLRLIYYSQIVNDFQKGDIAEGYSVSREKKESFPLTVTSAQKNPTAFYLCASSIQGAVTGELFFGEGSRLTVL.

The V call is TRBV10-1, the J call TRBJ2-2; 8 bases are shared with TRBD2. The V gene end was trimmed by 3 bases and the J gene end by 8 bases; junction bases not matched to a gene: 11. CDR3 size: 16 residues. Germline V gene lookup returns CDR1 WNHNN and CDR2 SYGVQD (reference sequence). Here the CDR3 DNA reads TGCGCCAGCAGTGATCTTCGGGAGGGCCAAACTGGGGAGCTGTTTTTT. This sequence encodes CASSDLREGQTGELFF.

The chain is built from TRBV19 and TRBJ2-7; 10 nucleotides align to TRBD2. The germline V gene has CDR1 LNHDA and CDR2 SQIVND (reference sequence). This CDR3 has 18 amino acids. The J segment lost 1 base and the V segment lost 0 bases, leaving 9 bases of the junction unmatched. The CDR3: CASSIDRDPSGRSYEQYF. The CDR3 nucleotides are TGTGCCAGTAGTATAGATCGGGACCCTAGCGGGAGATCCTACGAGCAGTACTTC.

The gene calls are TRBV2 and TRBJ2-1; maybe TRBD2 (6 bases). The CDR3 has 15 amino acids. From germline, CDR1 is SNHLY and CDR2 FYNNEI. V was clipped by 2 bases and J by 5 bases, with 13 bases between them. CDR3 region: CASSERRTTNNEQFF. Here the CDR3 DNA reads TGTGCCAGCAGTGAAAGGCGGACTACCAACAATGAGCAGTTCTTC.

This chain joins TRBV7-2 and TRBJ2-3; D call uncertain. Germline CDR1 is SGHTA and CDR2 is FQGNSA. The ends were cut back, 2 bases at V and 4 bases at J, with 13 bases in the middle. The CDR3 totals 15 residues. CDR3 bases: TGTGCCAGCAGCTTATCTTCCGTTGGCTCAGATACGCAGTATTTT. Translated: CASSLSSVGSDTQYF.

The V gene is TRBV5-6, the J gene TRBJ2-2; 7 nucleotides agree with TRBD2. CDR3 length: 16 amino acids. V shed 2 bases, J shed 6 bases, and the junction held 10 bases outside the gene matches. Germline lookup yields CDR1 SGHDT and CDR2 YYEEEE. This chain's CDR3 is CASSFRTAGEAGELFF. The CDR3 DNA is TGTGCCAGCAGCTTCCGCACTGCGGGAGAGGCCGGGGAGCTGTTTTTT.

The chain combines TRBV28 with TRBJ2-1, with TRBD2 identical over 11 bases. The length of the CDR3 is 15 residues. CDR1 MDHEN and CDR2 SYDVKM come from the germline V gene. The V gene end was trimmed by 2 bases and the J gene end by 9 bases; junction bases not matched to a gene: 6. CDR3 loop: CASSLNSGRAGEQFF. CDR3 DNA sequence: TGTGCCAGCAGTTTAAATAGCGGGAGGGCCGGTGAGCAGTTCTTC.

This clone ranks as medium-sized. The V call is TRBV28, the J call TRBJ1-2; D not resolved. V shed 1 base and J shed 6 bases, with 15 bases lying between them. Germline CDR1 reads MDHEN; CDR2 reads SYDVKM. The CDR3 extends over 15 amino acids. CDR3 coding DNA: TGTGCCAGCAGTTTATTCCGTGGGCAGATAGATGGCTACACCTTC. Its protein product is CASSLFRGQIDGYTF.

The chain couples TRBV11-2 to TRBJ2-2; TRBD1 might be the D (7 bases). Germline V CDR1 and CDR2: SGHAT, FQNNGV. This CDR3 contains 16 residues. With 5 bases removed from V and 4 bases from J, the gap between germline ends came to 17 bases. CDR3 nucleotides: TGTGCCAGCAGCGAGGCAGGGGGAGCGGGCACCGGGGAGCTGTTTTTT. As protein: CASSEAGGAGTGELFF.

The V call is TRBV5-1, the J call TRBJ1-3; D ambiguous. Germline CDR1 is SGHRS and CDR2 is YFSETQ. Trimming left V 3 bases short and J 0 bases short, with 7 bases between. The CDR3 sequence is 14 residues long. The CDR3 coding sequence is TGCGCCAGCAGCTCTGGCCACTCTGGAAACACCATATATTTT. Its protein product is CASSSGHSGNTIYF.

CDR3 residues: CASSVGLAGVPDTQYF. As DNA, the CDR3 is TGTGCCAGCAGCGTAGGGCTAGCGGGAGTACCAGATACGCAGTATTTT. The rearrangement joins TRBV9 to TRBJ2-3; 10 bases fit TRBD2. The CDR3 has 16 residues. The germline V gene has CDR1 SGDLS and CDR2 YYNGEE. J was trimmed by 4 bases and V by 0 bases; bases with no gene match: 5.

There are a few counts of this clone. V usage is TRBV30 and J usage is TRBJ1-3, with D perhaps TRBD1 (6 bases). The CDR3 has 13 residues. The germline V gene has CDR1 GTSNPN and CDR2 SVGIG (reference sequence). V was shortened by 5 bases and J by 2 bases, with 10 bases between the two germline ends. CDR3 sequence reads: CAWAGQPGNTIYF. DNA for the CDR3: TGTGCCTGGGCTGGACAGCCTGGAAACACCATATATTTT. The full variable domain, its missing parts supplied by reference TRBV30 and TRBJ1-3, is SQTIHQWPATLVQPVGSPLSLECTVEGTSNPNLYWYRQAAGRGLQLLFYSVGIGQISSEVPQNLSASRPQDRQFILSSKKLLLSDSGFYLCAWAGQPGNTIYFGEGSWLTVV.

V and J are TRBV9 and TRBJ1-3; 10 positions match TRBD1. After removal of 3 bases from V and 2 bases from J, the junction contained 5 bases not matched to a gene. The V gene's germline CDR1 is SGDLS and CDR2 YYNGEE. This CDR3 contains 16 residues. CDR3 region: CASSAGQGVTGNTIYF. CDR3 DNA: TGTGCCAGCAGCGCCGGACAGGGGGTGACTGGAAACACCATATATTTT.

This clone was seen a few times. This rearrangement joins TRBV7-9 to TRBJ2-3, with TRBD2 identical over 10 bases. The V and J ends lost 1 base and 4 bases, in that order; junction bases with no gene match: 5. This CDR3 contains 16 residues. Germline V gene data show CDR1 as SEHNR and CDR2 as FQNEAQ (reference sequence). The CDR3 nucleotides are TGTGCCAGCAGCTTAGGGCTAGCGGGAGCCCCAGATACGCAGTATTTT. Its translation is CASSLGLAGAPDTQYF.

This clone was picked up a small number of times. The rearrangement uses TRBV7-2 and TRBJ2-3, with 9 positions matching TRBD2. CDR1 is SGHTA, CDR2 FQGNSA, per germline. The CDR3 runs to 16 residues. Trimming cost V 4 bases and J 0 bases; bases outside gene matches: 5. CDR3 loop: CASSSTSGHSTDTQYF. The CDR3 nucleotides are TGTGCCAGCAGCTCCACTAGCGGGCATAGCACAGATACGCAGTATTTT.

This chain joins TRBV6-5 and TRBJ2-2; D possibly corresponds to TRBD2 (5 bases). The CDR3 runs to 14 residues. V lost 4 bases and J lost 2, with 8 bases in between. The germline gives CDR1 MNHEY, CDR2 SVGAGI. The DNA of the CDR3 is TGTGCCAGCAGTTGGGGAGTTAACACCGGGGAGCTGTTTTTT. As protein: CASSWGVNTGELFF.

This rearrangement joins TRBV7-6 to TRBJ2-1, with 8 bases fitting TRBD2. Germline V CDR1 and CDR2: SGHVS, FNYEAQ. The CDR3 runs 15 residues. The J segment lost 5 bases and the V segment lost 2 bases, leaving 5 bases of the junction unmatched. The CDR3 DNA reads TGTGCCAGCAGCTTATCACCACTAGCGGACAATGAGCAGTTCTTC. This translates into CASSLSPLADNEQFF. The variable domain in full, completed from reference TRBV7-6 and TRBJ2-1, reads GAGVSQSPRYKVTKRGQDVALRCDPISGHVSLYWYRQALGQGPEFLTYFNYEAQQDKSGLPNDRFSAERPEGSISTLTIQRTEQRDSAMYRCASSLSPLADNEQFFGPGTRLTVL.

This clone was detected only once. The chain uses TRBV30 and TRBJ2-7, with D maybe TRBD2 (5 bases). Germline V CDR1 and CDR2: GTSNPN, SVGIG (reference sequence). This CDR3 has 13 residues. The V end lost 2 bases, the J end lost 0 bases, and 8 bases lay between the germline ends. CDR3: CAWSSGLSYEQYF. CDR3 DNA sequence: TGTGCCTGGAGTAGCGGCCTCTCCTACGAGCAGTACTTC. The variable domain in full, with the rest retrieved from reference TRBV30 and TRBJ2-7, is SQTIHQWPATLVQPVGSPLSLECTVEGTSNPNLYWYRQAAGRGLQLLFYSVGIGQISSEVPQNLSASRPQDRQFILSSKKLLLSDSGFYLCAWSSGLSYEQYFGPGTRLTVT.